The 3 T cell receptor beta chains given below trace back to one sample, sequenced in a study of shared clonotypes between healthy human individuals. Some clones are missing from TCRdb's copy, which holds only in-frame ones; the method was immunoSEQ multiplex PCR. There are millions of clones in the sample; less than 95% occur only once, and 0.9% to 1.4% lies in the top ten. Only CD45RO-negative cells positively selected for CCR7 counted as naive CD8 cells, so terminally differentiated effector memory CD45RA+ cells were excluded. Sample: naive CD8+ T cells sorted from blood. Receptors originate from a man between 18 and 29 years old in good health.

The chain is built from TRBV10-1 and TRBJ2-5; no firm D call. Germline V gene lookup returns CDR1 WNHNN and CDR2 SYGVQD (reference sequence). This CDR3 region has 15 residues. V shed 3 bases and J shed 5 bases, with 16 bases lying between them. The CDR3 reads CASSESPSFGETQYF. CDR3 coding DNA: TGCGCCAGCAGTGAATCCCCCAGCTTTGGGGAGACCCAGTACTTC.

The chain employs TRBV4-1 and TRBJ2-7, with 12 bases identical to TRBD2. Germline CDR1 is MGHRA and CDR2 is YSYEKL. The CDR3 has 17 amino acids. V was pared by 2 bases and J by 6 bases, with 11 bases of the junction left unmatched. The CDR3 bases are TGCGCCAGCAGCCAAAGACTAGCGGGAGATAGTAGGGGCGAGCAGTACTTC. Translated: CASSQRLAGDSRGEQYF.

With respect to this clone: In the same sample, other DNA sequences code for this CDR3. The J gene is TRBJ2-2, the V gene TRBV7-9; 7 bases are shared with TRBD1. V lost 8 bases to trimming and J lost 2 bases; unmatched junction nucleotides: 2. This CDR3 contains 13 residues. Germline V gene data show CDR1 as SEHNR and CDR2 as FQNEAQ (reference sequence). The CDR3 sequence is CASGDSNTGELFF. DNA of the CDR3: TGTGCCAGCGGGGACAGCAACACCGGGGAGCTGTTTTTT.